This section outlines one TCR beta chain sequence together with its context. These data come from a study of human T cells and chemical hapten exposure. The time point is: patch test 1, 2 weeks after DPC sensitization. Treatment indicated: therapeutic diphenylcyclopropenone sensitization with weekly scalp DPC. The CDR3 has 13 residues. Trimming shortened V by 5 bases and J by 3 bases, and 8 bases separated the two germline ends. Per the germline V gene, CDR1 is SEHNR and CDR2 is FQNEAQ (reference sequence). TCRdb ran MiXCR on the RACE reads and lists one entry per CDR3 protein. The sample carries under 450,000 distinct CDR3 sequences, roughly 4.8% recorded once.

The TCR was taken from a woman between 45 and 65 years old with alopecia areata. Some clones in this sample may be carry-over from other donors' samples. The source material was whole blood, sampled in connection with sensitization to the hapten diphenylcyclopropenone (DPC). The rearrangement links TRBV7-9 to TRBJ2-1; D remains unclear. The CDR3 sequence: CASSHTDYNEQFF. CDR3 nucleotides: TGTGCCAGCAGCCACACTGACTACAATGAGCAGTTCTTC.